Listed below are T cell receptor beta chains from one sample, sequenced in a study of blood T cell repertoires in COVID-19. Measured with immunoSEQ multiplex PCR; TCRdb has only the in-frame clones, and not every one. This table has about 37,000 clones, 80% to 90% appearing once. Sequencing input: peripheral blood. The receptors come from a human donor in a cohort sampled during active COVID-19. Each CDR3 is given with its conserved first and last residue. Fields, in order: clone size, V gene, J gene, D gene, CDR3 protein. D genes are given only for firm matches. Only some rows state a clone size, as once, few, many or a class for expanded clones.

>-|TRBV2|TRBJ2-3|-
CASKVGLGTDTQYF
>-|TRBV6-6|TRBJ1-1|-
CASSRPGVKMNTEAFF
>-|TRBV7-8|TRBJ2-4|TRBD2
CASSLVGSGRARDIQYF
>-|TRBV6-6|TRBJ1-2|TRBD1
CASSPDRAYGYTF
>-|TRBV11-2|TRBJ1-2|-
CASNPFEGRGGYTF
>-|TRBV18|TRBJ2-7|-
CASSTDSYEQYF
>-|TRBV6-1|TRBJ1-5|-
CASSEWADQPQHF
>-|TRBV27|TRBJ2-5|TRBD1
CASTPAGGMEETQYF
>-|TRBV19|TRBJ1-1|-
CASNLIFRGAGVAEAFF
>-|TRBV10-3|TRBJ1-4|-
CAISYSGEKLFF
>-|TRBV7-3|TRBJ2-7|-
CASSLSSPGTSYEQYF
>-|TRBV7-2|TRBJ1-1|-
CASSPPRGKNTEAFF
>-|TRBV19|TRBJ1-1|-
CATGERGMNTEAFF
>few|TRBV14|TRBJ1-2|-
CASSQDRTNYGYTF
>-|TRBV5-1|TRBJ1-2|-
CASSLGTGRGYTF
>once|TRBV14|TRBJ1-1|-
CASSPRGGEGTEAFF
>-|TRBV4-3|TRBJ1-2|-
CASSQAGMYGYTF
>-|TRBV30|TRBJ1-2|TRBD1
CAWSVGGQGYGYTF
>-|TRBV5-1|TRBJ2-1|-
CASSWEVGKGNEQFF
>-|TRBV5-6|TRBJ2-1|-
CASSLEPGNTYNEQFF
>-|TRBV5-1|TRBJ2-7|-
CASSLVGNSYEQYF
>-|TRBV29-1|TRBJ1-2|TRBD1
CSAGARGQGAPNYGYTF
>-|TRBV7-9|TRBJ2-7|-
CASSPSGSSYEQYF
>-|TRBV7-8|TRBJ2-3|-
CASSDMRGRDTQYF
>-|TRBV5-8|TRBJ2-6|TRBD1
CASSLGQGLRGANVLTF
>-|TRBV6-5|TRBJ1-4|-
CASSYEGGVNEKLFF
>-|TRBV18|TRBJ1-3|-
CASSPVAGESSGNTIYF
>-|TRBV3-1/TRBV3-2|TRBJ2-7|-
CASSQVGSGPEQYF
>-|TRBV4-1|TRBJ2-2|-
CASSQEWHLVTTGELFF
>-|TRBV11-2|TRBJ2-7|TRBD2
CASSLDTSGGNEQYF
>-|TRBV27|TRBJ1-3|-
CASRLGQSSGNTIYF
>-|TRBV11-2|TRBJ2-1|TRBD2
CASSSRDSGRYEQFF
>-|TRBV19|TRBJ2-3|-
CASSIDLQGPSTDTQYF
>-|TRBV7-9|TRBJ1-5|TRBD1
CASSHSPDRGGIQPQHF
>few|TRBV6-6|TRBJ2-2|-
CASSPRGSGPGELFF
>-|TRBV6-5|TRBJ2-1|TRBD2
CASTVLAGGEQFF
>-|TRBV6-5|TRBJ1-6|-
CASSYSNGRGNSPLHF
>-|TRBV7-9|TRBJ2-3|TRBD2
CASRNLAASDTQYF
>-|TRBV19|TRBJ1-1|TRBD1
CASSPRGPGGGAYTEAFF
>few|TRBV6-2/TRBV6-3|TRBJ1-3|-
CASSPRQVGNTIYF
>-|TRBV7-2|TRBJ2-3|TRBD2
CASSPAGGPTDTQYF
>once|TRBV6-9|TRBJ2-7|TRBD1
CASSYPTTDRANEQYF
>-|TRBV27|TRBJ1-6|TRBD1
CASSSGGQARFYLHF
>-|TRBV6-2/TRBV6-3|TRBJ1-5|TRBD1
CASSHDRGSNQPQHF
>-|TRBV4-1|TRBJ2-2|-
CASSQVLGGPGELFF
>-|TRBV7-2|TRBJ1-6|-
CASSLLLLSPLHF
>-|TRBV11-1|TRBJ2-7|TRBD2
CASSLAGLAGGNYEQYF
>-|TRBV5-1|TRBJ1-4|TRBD1
CASSQQTGGNEKLFF
>once|TRBV25-1|TRBJ2-7|TRBD1
CASSEGGQGNYYEQYF
>once|TRBV7-2|TRBJ2-1|TRBD2
CASSLTSGRNEQFF
>-|TRBV7-2|TRBJ1-1|TRBD1
CASSLWGRGEDTEAFF
>-|TRBV30|TRBJ2-6|TRBD1
CAWSPGQPGANVLTF
>once|TRBV7-9|TRBJ2-7|TRBD1
CASLTRTGTYEQYF
>-|TRBV18|TRBJ1-4|-
CASSPAGTPNEKLFF
>-|TRBV12-3/TRBV12-4|TRBJ1-3|-
CASSLFQRDTIYF
>-|TRBV15|TRBJ2-7|-
CATSNRDYEQYF
>-|TRBV4-1|TRBJ2-5|TRBD2
CASSQDTGGAETQYF
>-|TRBV4-1|TRBJ2-7|-
CASSQVTRGGLRKQYF
>-|TRBV11-2|TRBJ2-4|-
CASSTDPRSPPRNIQYF
>-|TRBV27|TRBJ2-7|TRBD1
CASSLGLGQGRYEQYF